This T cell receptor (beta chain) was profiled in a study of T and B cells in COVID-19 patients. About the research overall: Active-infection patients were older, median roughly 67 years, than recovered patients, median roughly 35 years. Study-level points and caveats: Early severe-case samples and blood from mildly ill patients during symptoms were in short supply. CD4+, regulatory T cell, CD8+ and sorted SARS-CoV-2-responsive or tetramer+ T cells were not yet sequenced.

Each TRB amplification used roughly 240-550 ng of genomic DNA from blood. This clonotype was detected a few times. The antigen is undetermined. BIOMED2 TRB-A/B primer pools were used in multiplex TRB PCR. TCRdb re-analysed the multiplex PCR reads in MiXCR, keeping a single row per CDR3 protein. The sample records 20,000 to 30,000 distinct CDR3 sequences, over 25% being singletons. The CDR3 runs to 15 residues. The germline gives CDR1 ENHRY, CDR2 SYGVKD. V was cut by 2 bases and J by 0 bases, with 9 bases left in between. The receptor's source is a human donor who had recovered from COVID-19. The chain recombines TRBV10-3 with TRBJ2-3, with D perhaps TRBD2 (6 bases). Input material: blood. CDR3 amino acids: CAISEIGTSTDTQYF. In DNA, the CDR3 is TGTGCCATCAGTGAGATAGGGACTAGCACAGATACGCAGTATTTT.